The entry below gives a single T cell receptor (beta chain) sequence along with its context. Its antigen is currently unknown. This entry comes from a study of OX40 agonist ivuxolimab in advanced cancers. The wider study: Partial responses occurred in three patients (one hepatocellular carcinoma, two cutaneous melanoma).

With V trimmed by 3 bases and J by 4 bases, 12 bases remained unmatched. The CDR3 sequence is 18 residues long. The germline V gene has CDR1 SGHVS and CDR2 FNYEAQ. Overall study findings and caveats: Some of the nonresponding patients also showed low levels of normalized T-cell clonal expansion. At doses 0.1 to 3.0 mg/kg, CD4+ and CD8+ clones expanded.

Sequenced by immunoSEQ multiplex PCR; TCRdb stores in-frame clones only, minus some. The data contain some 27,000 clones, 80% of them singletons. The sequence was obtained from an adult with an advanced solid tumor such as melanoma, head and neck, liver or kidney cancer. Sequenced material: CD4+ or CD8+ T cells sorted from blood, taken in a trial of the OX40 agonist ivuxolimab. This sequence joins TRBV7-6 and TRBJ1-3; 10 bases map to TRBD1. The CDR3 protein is CASSFGPRDRGSGNTIYF. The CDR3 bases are TGTGCCAGCAGCTTCGGCCCCCGGGACAGGGGTTCGGGAAACACCATATATTTT.